One sample yielded the 30 T cell receptor beta chains listed below, sequenced in a study of blood T cell repertoires in COVID-19. The method was immunoSEQ multiplex PCR; TCRdb's version includes in-frame clones alone and lacks a portion of them. Of 70,000 or so clones detected, around 74% appear once; the ten largest clones hold about 21%. The specimen sequenced was peripheral blood. These receptors originate from a man between 65 and 85 years old with acute or convalescent COVID-19.

This sequence joins TRBV27 and TRBJ2-7; D unresolved. Between the trimmed V and J ends, which lost 2 bases and 1 base, there was a span of 6 bases. Germline V gene lookup returns CDR1 MNHEY and CDR2 SMNVEV (reference sequence). The CDR3 runs 13 residues. The DNA for the CDR3 is TGTGCCAGCAGTTTAATCAGGTCCTACGAGCAGTACTTC. This gives the protein CASSLIRSYEQYF.

J is TRBJ2-2 and V is TRBV4-1; 10 nucleotides align to TRBD1. The CDR3 is 15 residues long. Germline CDR1 reads MGHRA; CDR2 reads YSYEKL. V shed 4 bases and J 4 bases; nucleotides not matched to a gene: 3. CDR3 in amino acids: CASSPGQGSTGELFF. CDR3 nucleotides: TGCGCCAGCAGCCCGGGACAGGGGTCCACCGGGGAGCTGTTTTTT.

The CDR3 protein is CASSAGSSSYNEQFF. The CDR3 DNA follows: TGTGCCAGCAGCGCCGGGAGCTCGTCCTACAATGAGCAGTTCTTC. The rearrangement links TRBV28 to TRBJ2-1, with D maybe TRBD2 (6 bases). The CDR3 has 15 residues. V was cut by 6 bases and J by 1 base, with 13 bases left in between. Germline CDR1 and CDR2: MDHEN and SYDVKM. Filled out from reference TRBV28 and TRBJ2-1, the complete variable domain reads DVKVTQSSRYLVKRTGEKVFLECVQDMDHENMFWYRQDPGLGLRLIYFSYDVKMKEKGDIPEGYSVSREKKERFSLILESASTNQTSMYLCASSAGSSSYNEQFFGPGTRLTVL.

This chain joins TRBV12-3 or TRBV12-4 and TRBJ1-5; D may be TRBD1 (5 bases). V was clipped by 6 bases and J by 9 bases, with 15 bases between them. This CDR3 is built from 13 residues. CDR3 residues: CASSIQVEWPQHF. CDR3 bases: TGTGCCAGCAGCATACAGGTTGAATGGCCCCAGCATTTT.

The rearrangement joins TRBV28 to TRBJ2-6, with a weak D call TRBD2 (5 bases). The CDR3 sequence is 15 residues long. Germline assignment: CDR1 MDHEN and CDR2 SYDVKM. Trimming left V 2 bases short and J 2 bases short, with 7 bases between. The CDR3 loop reads CASSLGGTGANVLTF. The CDR3 nucleotides read TGTGCCAGCAGTTTAGGAGGAACTGGGGCCAACGTCCTGACTTTC.

The genes are TRBV7-2 and TRBJ1-4, with 10 bases aligning to TRBD1. The germline CDR1 and CDR2 sequences are SGHTA and FQGNSA. The CDR3 length is 16 residues. With 4 bases clipped from V and 5 bases from J, the junction kept 7 bases outside the gene matches. CDR3 in amino acids: CASSWGQGFTNEKLFF. The DNA for the CDR3 is TGTGCCAGCAGCTGGGGACAGGGGTTTACAAATGAAAAACTGTTTTTT.

J is TRBJ2-7 and V is TRBV20-1, with TRBD2 matching over 7 bases. Germline V gives CDR1 DFQATT, CDR2 SNEGSKA (reference sequence). The CDR3 sequence is 15 residues long. V dropped 3 bases and J dropped 7; count of bases not matched to a gene: 15. The CDR3 region is CSASDFTSALREQYF. The CDR3 DNA sequence: TGCAGTGCTAGTGATTTTACTAGCGCATTACGGGAGCAGTACTTC.

The chain couples TRBV6-5 to TRBJ2-4; no firm D call. The CDR3 extends over 13 amino acids. Trimming removed 6 bases from V and 3 bases from J, with 9 bases in between. The germline V gene has CDR1 MNHEY and CDR2 SVGAGI. This chain's CDR3 is CASSLNGKNIQYF. Written as DNA, the CDR3 is TGTGCCAGCAGCCTAAACGGCAAAAACATTCAGTACTTC.

This rearrangement joins TRBV5-1 to TRBJ2-3, with TRBD2 identical over 13 bases. After removal of 5 bases from V and 2 bases from J, the junction contained 8 bases not matched to a gene. The CDR3 covers 17 residues. Germline assignment: CDR1 SGHRS and CDR2 YFSETQ. Here the CDR3 reads CASSSGLAGASTDTQYF. The CDR3 region has the DNA TGCGCCAGCAGTTCAGGACTAGCGGGAGCATCCACAGATACGCAGTATTTT. Variable domain in full (rest from reference TRBV5-1 and TRBJ2-3): KAGVTQTPRYLIKTRGQQVTLSCSPISGHRSVSWYQQTPGQGLQFLFEYFSETQRNKGNFPGRFSGRQFSNSRSEMNVSTLELGDSALYLCASSSGLAGASTDTQYFGPGTRLTVL.

The chain couples TRBV28 to TRBJ1-3; 7 positions match TRBD1. The V segment lost 4 bases and the J segment 8 bases; nucleotides outside the gene matches: 8. From germline, CDR1 is MDHEN and CDR2 SYDVKM. The CDR3 loop spans 14 amino acids. The chain's CDR3 is CASSSGTEVYTIYF. CDR3 DNA sequence: TGTGCCAGCAGTTCCGGGACAGAGGTTTACACCATATATTTT.

The rearrangement links TRBV15 to TRBJ2-7; maybe TRBD2 (6 bases). The CDR3 length is 13 residues. Trimming pared 1 base from V and 6 bases from J, leaving 10 bases between. The germline V gene encodes CDR1 LNHNV and CDR2 YYDKDF (reference sequence). The CDR3 loop reads CATSRAWGGEQYF. As DNA, the CDR3 is TGTGCCACCAGCAGAGCTTGGGGAGGCGAGCAGTACTTC.

This sequence joins TRBV19 and TRBJ1-3; D not resolved. Per the germline V gene, CDR1 is LNHDA and CDR2 is SQIVND (reference sequence). Deletions cut 6 bases from V and 0 bases from J, with 6 bases between. This CDR3 has 13 amino acids. Written as DNA, the CDR3 is TGTGCCAGTAGAGAGTACTCTGGAAACACCATATATTTT. It yields the protein CASREYSGNTIYF.

This clone has ten or more counts. The J gene is TRBJ2-1, the V gene TRBV5-1; possibly TRBD1 for D (5 bases). V lost 4 bases and J 3 bases, leaving 14 bases between the germline ends. Germline loops: CDR1 SGHRS, CDR2 YFSETQ. This CDR3 region has 15 residues. CDR3 in DNA: TGCGCCAGCAGCCCCGAAGGGGTCTACTACAATGAGCAGTTCTTC. It codes for CASSPEGVYYNEQFF. The whole variable domain, filled in from reference TRBV5-1 and TRBJ2-1, reads KAGVTQTPRYLIKTRGQQVTLSCSPISGHRSVSWYQQTPGQGLQFLFEYFSETQRNKGNFPGRFSGRQFSNSRSEMNVSTLELGDSALYLCASSPEGVYYNEQFFGPGTRLTVL.

The chain uses TRBV27 and TRBJ2-1, with D possibly TRBD1 on 5 matching bases. Germline loops: CDR1 MNHEY, CDR2 SMNVEV (reference sequence). Trimming cost V 3 bases and J 7 bases, with 13 bases left between them. This CDR3 contains 14 residues. The CDR3 DNA sequence: TGTGCCAGCAGTTTCAGTCCTGGGGCGAATGAGCAGTTCTTC. Encoded protein: CASSFSPGANEQFF.

CDR3 loop: CASSSDHGGTQYF. Here the CDR3 DNA reads TGTGCCAGCAGCTCGGACCACGGGGGGACCCAGTACTTC. This chain connects TRBV11-2 to TRBJ2-5; perhaps TRBD2 as D (6 bases). The CDR3 loop spans 13 amino acids. In germline, CDR1 is SGHAT, CDR2 FQNNGV. Trimming removed 4 bases from V and 7 bases from J, with 13 bases in between.

The chain links TRBV2 to TRBJ2-7; 9 nucleotides agree with TRBD2. The CDR3 is 16 residues long. V lost 4 bases, J lost 5 bases, and 12 bases stayed unmatched. Germline CDR1 SNHLY, CDR2 FYNNEI. Written as DNA, the CDR3 is TGTGCCAGCAGTGTCGGGGGGACTAGCATCATTCACGAGCAGTACTTC. Translating gives CASSVGGTSIIHEQYF.

Only a few counts were recorded for this clone. This rearrangement joins TRBV3-1 (or the pseudogene TRBV3-2) to TRBJ1-2; D not certain. V was trimmed by 0 bases and J by 8 bases, leaving 13 bases between them. Germline V lookup: CDR1 LGHDT, CDR2 YNNKEL (reference sequence). There are 14 residues in the CDR3. The DNA for the CDR3 is TGTGCCAGCAGCCAAGAGGTAAAAGGAGGCGGCTACACCTTC. This encodes CASSQEVKGGGYTF.

The CDR3 region has the DNA TGTGCCAGCAGCCCCCGGACTAGCTCCGAATATGAGCAGTTCTTC. This encodes CASSPRTSSEYEQFF. The genes are TRBV11-2 and TRBJ2-1, with TRBD2 matching 8 bases. V lost 5 bases, J lost 8 bases, and 11 bases stayed unmatched. Germline CDR1 is SGHAT and CDR2 is FQNNGV. This CDR3 has 15 amino acids.

The rearrangement uses TRBV29-1 and TRBJ1-2; D gene uncertain. This CDR3 is 11 amino acids long. Germline-derived CDR1 and CDR2 are SQVTM and ANQGSEA. V was pared by 3 bases and J by 7 bases, with 9 bases between. The CDR3 sequence is CSVDRVAGYTF. The CDR3 DNA reads TGCAGCGTTGACCGGGTAGCTGGCTACACCTTC. Complete variable domain (other parts from reference TRBV29-1 and TRBJ1-2): SAVISQKPSRDICQRGTSLTIQCQVDSQVTMMFWYRQQPGQSLTLIATANQGSEATYESGFVIDKFPISRPNLTFSTLTVSNMSPEDSSIYLCSVDRVAGYTFGSGTRLTVV.

The chain joins TRBV10-2 to TRBJ2-1; 9 bases align to TRBD2. Germline loops: CDR1 WSHSY, CDR2 SAAADI. The CDR3 is made up of 15 amino acids. J was trimmed by 2 bases and V by 5 bases; bases with no gene match: 4. The CDR3 coding sequence is TGCGCCAGCAGTCGACTAGCGGAGCCCTACAATGAGCAGTTCTTC. This codes for CASSRLAEPYNEQFF.

This chain uses TRBV4-1 with TRBJ2-5; 7 nucleotides agree with TRBD2. Trimming took 4 bases from V and 4 from J; bases not matched to a gene: 9. Per germline, CDR1 MGHRA and CDR2 YSYEKL. This CDR3 comprises 15 residues. The CDR3 here is CASSPTPGGRETQYF. In nucleotides, the CDR3 is TGCGCCAGCAGCCCCACTCCCGGCGGGAGAGAGACCCAGTACTTC.

The chain is built from TRBV3-1 (or the pseudogene TRBV3-2) and TRBJ1-1; D not resolved. With 3 bases removed from V and 4 bases from J, the gap between germline ends came to 12 bases. The germline CDR1 and CDR2 sequences are LGHDT and YNNKEL (reference sequence). CDR3 length: 14 amino acids. CDR3 loop: CASSQIAGSTEAFF. CDR3 nucleotides: TGTGCCAGCAGCCAGATAGCCGGTAGCACTGAAGCTTTCTTT.

This clone was picked up a small number of times. The chain is built from TRBV2 and TRBJ2-5, with a tentative D call TRBD1 (5 bases). Trimming cost V 5 bases and J 4 bases, with 11 bases left between them. This CDR3 contains 13 residues. CDR1 SNHLY and CDR2 FYNNEI come from the germline V gene. The CDR3 here is CASSWARAETQYF. The CDR3 nucleotides are TGTGCCAGCAGTTGGGCCAGGGCAGAGACCCAGTACTTC.

CDR3 DNA sequence: TGTGCCAGCAGCCAAGGGCAAGGCGGGAGCGAAAAACTGTTTTTT. Translation: CASSQGQGGSEKLFF. This chain joins TRBV4-2 and TRBJ1-4; D is ambiguous. The germline V gene has CDR1 LGHNA and CDR2 YNFKEQ. V lost 1 base and J 8 bases, leaving 14 bases between the germline ends. The CDR3 covers 15 residues.

The chain has TRBV28 and TRBJ2-1; D might be TRBD2 (6 bases). Between the trimmed V and J ends, which lost 8 bases and 0 bases, there was a span of 23 bases. Germline assignment: CDR1 MDHEN and CDR2 SYDVKM. The CDR3 extends over 18 amino acids. The CDR3 nucleotides are TGTGCCAGCGCTCCCGAGGGGCTAGCGCCCAGCTCCTACAATGAGCAGTTCTTC. It yields the protein CASAPEGLAPSSYNEQFF.

The chain carries TRBV6-6 and TRBJ1-4; 7 nucleotides agree with TRBD1. Germline lookup yields CDR1 MNHNY and CDR2 SVGAGI (reference sequence). V gave up 6 bases and J gave up 7 bases; unmatched junction bases: 8. This CDR3 contains 14 residues. CDR3 amino acids: CASRPNRGGEKLFF. CDR3 DNA: TGTGCCAGCAGACCTAACAGGGGAGGTGAAAAACTGTTTTTT.

The V call is TRBV10-3, the J call TRBJ1-1, with 10 bases that match TRBD1. The CDR3 has 14 amino acids. V lost 4 bases, J lost 8 bases, and 7 bases stayed unmatched. CDR1 ENHRY and CDR2 SYGVKD come from the germline V gene. The CDR3, as DNA: TGTGCCATCAGTGCGGGACAGGGGCTAATCGAAGCTTTCTTT. Its protein is CAISAGQGLIEAFF.

The J gene is TRBJ1-2, the V gene TRBV12-3 or TRBV12-4; a possible D gene is TRBD1 (5 bases). Trimming took off 6 bases at V and 8 bases at J, with 10 bases between the two ends. This CDR3 spans 11 amino acids. Written as DNA, the CDR3 is TGTGCCAGCAGCCTAGGGGAAGGCTACACCTTC. It is translated as CASSLGEGYTF.

This chain links TRBV11-2 with TRBJ1-2, with D perhaps TRBD1 (5 bases). The germline CDR1 and CDR2 sequences are SGHAT and FQNNGV. The CDR3 spans 17 residues. Trimming shortened V by 1 base and J by 6 bases, and 21 bases separated the two germline ends. This CDR3 reads CASSLGRISGLENGYTF. CDR3 nucleotide sequence: TGTGCCAGCAGCTTAGGGCGAATCTCGGGACTAGAGAATGGCTACACCTTC. The variable domain in full, completed from reference TRBV11-2 and TRBJ1-2, reads EAGVAQSPRYKIIEKRQSVAFWCNPISGHATLYWYQQILGQGPKLLIQFQNNGVVDDSQLPKDRFSAERLKGVDSTLKIQPAKLEDSAVYLCASSLGRISGLENGYTFGSGTRLTVV.

The chain uses TRBV28 and TRBJ2-2; D possibly corresponds to TRBD2 (6 bases). V was cut by 4 bases and J by 7 bases, with 7 bases left in between. The CDR3 sequence is 12 residues long. Germline V gives CDR1 MDHEN, CDR2 SYDVKM. The CDR3 sequence: CASSSGGGELFF. The DNA for the CDR3 is TGTGCCAGCAGTTCCGGGGGCGGGGAGCTGTTTTTT.